The text below deals with one T cell receptor (beta chain). Its antigen is undetermined. This table comes from immunoSEQ multiplex PCR, and its TCRdb copy is limited to in-frame clones, with some not included. The table includes about 160,000 clones, 90% to 95% detected once. These data come from a study of T cell responses to AZD1222 COVID-19 vaccine. Looked up from germline, CDR1 is SEHNR and CDR2 is FQNEAQ (reference sequence). V was trimmed by 1 base and J by 9 bases, leaving 13 bases between them. The CDR3 runs 14 residues. General observations from the study: Of spike-specific TCRs, nearly half reportedly target regions left unmutated in variants.

The chain links TRBV7-9 to TRBJ2-1, with D perhaps matching TRBD1 (5 bases). The material sequenced was peripheral blood, taken on day 0 of AZD1222 vaccination. This TCR was sampled from an adult in good health. The CDR3 bases are TGTGCCAGCAGCTTAGAGTCTAGGGGTGGTGAGCAGTTCTTC. It specifies CASSLESRGGEQFF.